This TCR beta chain was obtained from a study of blood T cell repertoires in COVID-19. Using immunoSEQ multiplex PCR, the repertoire was profiled, and TCRdb retains in-frame clones only, with some absent. Here the sample spans fewer than 200,000 clones, less than 90% being singletons. This clone was seen just once. The CDR3 has 15 residues. The germline V and J ends were trimmed by 3 bases and 0 bases, with 10 bases remaining between them. CDR1 is SGHAT, CDR2 FQNNGV, per germline. The chain is built from TRBV11-2 and TRBJ2-3; no clear D gene. What was sequenced was peripheral blood. The TCR was taken from a woman in her 70s with COVID-19, enrolled during active disease. In DNA form, the CDR3 reads TGTGCCAGCAGCTTCACGGGTGACAGCACAGATACGCAGTATTTT. The encoded protein is CASSFTGDSTDTQYF.